The present TCR beta chain was sequenced within a study of T cell repertoires in cytomegalovirus infection. As for the study in general: Used in the study were CMV epitopes, some recently identified and HLA-C-restricted, others well-studied and HLA-B-restricted. Signatures in public TCR beta sequences pointed to both CMV infection and matching HLA type. Broader study findings: Dominating the ex vivo response were TCR beta clonotypes that were CMV-specific and HLA-C-restricted.

V shed 5 bases and J shed 6 bases, with 11 bases lying between them. The length of the CDR3 is 13 residues. Germline CDR1 SGHTA, CDR2 FQGNSA. This clonotype has a count of ten or more. What it binds is not known. TCRdb re-analysed the reads in MiXCR, keeping a single row per CDR3 protein. The data hold some 500,000 distinct CDR3 sequences, with roughly a third observed a single time. The J gene is TRBJ1-5, the V gene TRBV7-2, with D maybe TRBD1 (6 bases). Here the sequenced sample was cultured PBMCs, taken from culture after CMV antigen stimulation. The source of this sequence is a human donor in good health (CMV status not recorded). Some clones in this sample may be carry-over from other donors' samples. This CDR3 is CASSVNRVQPQHF. The CDR3 DNA reads TGTGCCAGCAGCGTGAACAGGGTTCAGCCCCAGCATTTT. The full variable domain, in which reference TRBV7-2 and TRBJ1-5 provide the parts outside the CDR3, is GAGVSQSPSNKVTEKGKDVELRCDPISGHTALYWYRQSLGQGLEFLIYFQGNSAPDKSGLPSDRFSAERTGGSVSTLTIQRTQQEDSAVYLCASSVNRVQPQHFGDGTRLSIL.